Listed below are T cell receptor beta chains from one sample, sequenced in a study of shared clonotypes between healthy human individuals. Clones were sequenced by immunoSEQ multiplex PCR, and TCRdb holds only the in-frame ones, with some missing. The table records 950,000 to 1,100,000 clones, roughly 74% of them present only once. What was sequenced was memory CD4+ T cells from PBMCs. The receptor set was obtained from a young man in good health. Some clones in this sample may be carry-over from other donors' samples. Both conserved end residues are part of each CDR3. A D gene is named only where the DNA matches it firmly. Rows may omit the clone size; those that give it use once, few, many or a size class.

J,V,D,size,DNA,CDR3
TRBJ2-2,TRBV4-3,TRBD1,NA,TGCGCCAGCAGCCAAGTAACGGTCCAGGGGGCGCCTAGTCCCGGGGAGCTGTTTTTT,CASSQVTVQGAPSPGELFF
TRBJ2-3,TRBV30,NA,NA,TGTGCCTGGAGTCGGCAGTTTGGGACAGATACGCAGTATTTT,CAWSRQFGTDTQYF
TRBJ1-1,TRBV7-9,TRBD1,NA,TGTGCCAGCAGCGGGCGACAGGGGTTGGGCACTGAAGCTTTCTTT,CASSGRQGLGTEAFF
TRBJ2-5,TRBV30,NA,NA,TGTGCCTGGAGTCGAGGACAGGGACTAGTAGAGGAGCAGTACTTC,CAWSRGQGLVEEQYF
TRBJ2-7,TRBV7-6,NA,NA,TGTGCCAACGACACCGGGGCGGGGACAGACTTGGAGCAGTACTTC,CANDTGAGTDLEQYF
TRBJ2-3,TRBV6-5,NA,NA,TGTGCCAGCAGTCTCCGGGAGACGCAGTATTTT,CASSLRETQYF
TRBJ1-2,TRBV28,NA,few,TGTGCCAGCAGTTTACAGGGAAGGTCTAACTATGGCTACACCTTC,CASSLQGRSNYGYTF
TRBJ1-2,TRBV19,NA,NA,TGTGCCAGTAGTCCCAGCAGTCGAGGGAGGGGCTATGGCTACACCTTC,CASSPSSRGRGYGYTF
TRBJ1-4,TRBV30,NA,NA,TGTGCCTGGAGTGCTATTTGGGGCTATAGAGTTGAAAAACTGTTTTTT,CAWSAIWGYRVEKLFF
TRBJ2-7,TRBV7-3,NA,NA,TGTGCCAGCAGCCCTCGAGGGGCGCCCGAGCAGTACTTC,CASSPRGAPEQYF
TRBJ2-7,TRBV28,NA,NA,TGTGCCAGCAGTTCGACCGGGATCCCCCCCTACGAGCAGTACTTC,CASSSTGIPPYEQYF
TRBJ2-7,TRBV28,TRBD2,NA,TGTGCCAGCAGGCGGGGCGGGGGAACCTACGAGCAGTACTTC,CASRRGGGTYEQYF
TRBJ1-2,TRBV7-2,TRBD1,NA,TGTGCCAGCAGCCCAATGAGTCCCGGGACAGGGAGTTATGGCTACACCTTC,CASSPMSPGTGSYGYTF
TRBJ2-5,TRBV15,NA,NA,TGTGCCACCACAACAGGGTACGGGGTCCAGACCCAGTACTTC,CATTTGYGVQTQYF
TRBJ2-1,TRBV4-1,NA,NA,TGCGCCAGCAGCCTCATCCTCGGCTACAATGAGCAGTTCTTC,CASSLILGYNEQFF
TRBJ1-1,TRBV19,NA,NA,TGTGCCAGTAATATCAACCGTGGCACTGAAGCTTTCTTT,CASNINRGTEAFF
TRBJ2-7,TRBV6-1,NA,NA,TGTGCCAGTCTAGCGAACTCCTACGAGCAGTACTTC,CASLANSYEQYF
TRBJ2-3,TRBV27,TRBD1,NA,TGTGCCAGCAGACTTAGGACAGGAGGCACAGATACGCAGTATTTT,CASRLRTGGTDTQYF
TRBJ1-2,TRBV28,TRBD1,NA,TGTGCCAGCAGTTTCAGGGGGAAGGCGAACTATGGCTACACCTTC,CASSFRGKANYGYTF
TRBJ2-2,TRBV7-2,NA,NA,TGTGCCCCAGGCCGACTCCCACCTTCCACCGGGGAGCTGTTTTTT,CAPGRLPPSTGELFF
TRBJ2-3,TRBV6-5,NA,NA,TGTGCCAGCAGTTACTCAGGGGTAGATACGCAGTATTTT,CASSYSGVDTQYF
TRBJ2-5,TRBV11-3,NA,NA,TGTGCCAGCAGCTACAGAGGGGAGACCCAGTACTTC,CASSYRGETQYF
TRBJ2-5,TRBV25-1,NA,NA,TGTGCCAGCCGAGGCCCCGGGGTCGAGACCCAGTACTTC,CASRGPGVETQYF
TRBJ2-7,TRBV18,NA,NA,TGTGCCAGCTCACCACAGGTAGGAGGAGGGGCCTACGAGCAGTACTTC,CASSPQVGGGAYEQYF
TRBJ1-1,TRBV10-3,NA,NA,TGTGCCATCAAGACTAGCTCGAACACTGAAGCTTTCTTT,CAIKTSSNTEAFF
TRBJ1-1,TRBV20-1,NA,NA,TGCAGCTCTCGGGGGTTGACTGAAGCTTTCTTT,CSSRGLTEAFF
TRBJ2-7,TRBV6-5,TRBD2,NA,TGTGCCAGCAGTTCGGCCGGGACTAGCGGCATCTACGAGCAGTACTTC,CASSSAGTSGIYEQYF
TRBJ2-2,TRBV27,NA,NA,TGTGCCAGCAGTTTATCTTTCCTTAGCTGGACCGGGGAGCTGTTTTTT,CASSLSFLSWTGELFF
TRBJ1-2,TRBV19,NA,NA,TGTGCCAGTAAGCGGGGAGACTATGGCTACACCTTC,CASKRGDYGYTF
TRBJ2-1,TRBV5-1,NA,NA,TGCGCCAGCAGCCCACTAGCAACCTACAATGAGCAGTTCTTC,CASSPLATYNEQFF
TRBJ1-3,TRBV5-1,NA,NA,TGCGCCAGCAGCTTGGCACCCTCGACAGGATCTGGAAACACCATATATTTT,CASSLAPSTGSGNTIYF